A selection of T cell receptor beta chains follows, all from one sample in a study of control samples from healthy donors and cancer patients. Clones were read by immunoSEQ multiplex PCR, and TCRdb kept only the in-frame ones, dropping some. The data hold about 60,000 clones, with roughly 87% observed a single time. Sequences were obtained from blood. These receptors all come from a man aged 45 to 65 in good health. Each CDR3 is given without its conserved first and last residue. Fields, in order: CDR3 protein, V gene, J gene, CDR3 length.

ASSPPGAGDTQY	TRBV28	TRBJ2-3	12
ATSGPTGGPTDTQY	TRBV24-1	TRBJ2-3	14
AWSGAGFMGSSYNSPLH	TRBV30	TRBJ1-6	17
ASSHQGRTEAF	TRBV4-3	TRBJ1-1	11
ASSPVDSYNEQF	TRBV4-3	TRBJ2-1	12
ASSPSGPPMNTEAF	TRBV7-3	TRBJ1-1	14
ASSRTSGNTIY	TRBV7-2	TRBJ1-3	11
ASSSQTSSARELF	TRBV9	TRBJ2-2	13
ASSEGSTDTQY	TRBV19	TRBJ2-3	11
ASSRGPVKTTNEKLF	TRBV4-1	TRBJ1-4	15
ASSSGLAATDTQY	TRBV19	TRBJ2-3	13
ASSPLAGNTDTQY	TRBV18	TRBJ2-3	13
ASRVTGREGPPQH	TRBV28	TRBJ1-5	13
ASKRSGVTGELF	TRBV2	TRBJ2-2	12
ASSKTRIQGLGNTEAF	TRBV19	TRBJ1-1	16
ASSGAGASAGNTIY	TRBV9	TRBJ1-3	14
ASSEWAGTYEQY	TRBV6-1	TRBJ2-7	12
ASSYSLDLNTEAF	TRBV6-5	TRBJ1-1	13
AIRRTETSTDTQY	TRBV10-3	TRBJ2-3	13
ATSREGTEAF	TRBV15	TRBJ1-1	10
ASTNPVFGKGPASSGGTGELF	TRBV7-9	TRBJ2-2	21
ASSPPTTTNEKLF	TRBV7-8	TRBJ1-4	13
ASSYRSGGGGNEQF	TRBV6-5	TRBJ2-1	14
ASSLLTGAHQPQH	TRBV28	TRBJ1-5	13
ASSTPEADFSNQPQH	TRBV28	TRBJ1-5	15
ASSLADGNEQF	TRBV5-1	TRBJ2-1	11
ASRAPGTSGAETQY	TRBV6-6	TRBJ2-5	14
ATSDFWVSGELF	TRBV24-1	TRBJ2-2	12
ASSKQERGEAF	TRBV6-6	TRBJ1-1	11
ASSLGGQNTEAF	TRBV11-3	TRBJ1-1	12
ASSADRGLPNTEAF	TRBV13	TRBJ1-1	14
ASSVRGAYGYT	TRBV10-2	TRBJ1-2	11
ASGRGSSSGNTIY	TRBV12-5	TRBJ1-3	13
ASRLDRIDTQY	TRBV12-3/TRBV12-4	TRBJ2-3	11
ASRDGAGEQY	TRBV6-5	TRBJ2-7	10
ASSPQMVLAGVRTGELF	TRBV9	TRBJ2-2	17
ASSVARTSGNYEQY	TRBV9	TRBJ2-7	14
ASSFRDRSSYEQY	TRBV11-1	TRBJ2-7	13
ASSSGTGGMETQY	TRBV6-5	TRBJ2-5	13
ASRGQPGNTIY	TRBV19	TRBJ1-3	11
ASSFTDTQY	TRBV11-2	TRBJ2-3	9
ASSIQDTYNSPLH	TRBV18	TRBJ1-6	13
ASSSLIGGSYYNEQF	TRBV5-8	TRBJ2-1	15
ASSLRTSGRANTGELF	TRBV7-8	TRBJ2-2	16
ASRPGLADYSYEQY	TRBV5-1	TRBJ2-7	14
ASSENTEAF	TRBV18	TRBJ1-1	9
ASSEQGRTEAF	TRBV6-1	TRBJ1-1	11
ASSESNGLGYT	TRBV10-1	TRBJ1-2	11
ASSYSAALEEQY	TRBV6-6	TRBJ2-7	12
ASSTGTGGNEQF	TRBV11-3	TRBJ2-1	12
AIRWTGTNTEAF	TRBV10-3	TRBJ1-1	12
ASSGQGAPLTEKLF	TRBV6-1	TRBJ1-4	14